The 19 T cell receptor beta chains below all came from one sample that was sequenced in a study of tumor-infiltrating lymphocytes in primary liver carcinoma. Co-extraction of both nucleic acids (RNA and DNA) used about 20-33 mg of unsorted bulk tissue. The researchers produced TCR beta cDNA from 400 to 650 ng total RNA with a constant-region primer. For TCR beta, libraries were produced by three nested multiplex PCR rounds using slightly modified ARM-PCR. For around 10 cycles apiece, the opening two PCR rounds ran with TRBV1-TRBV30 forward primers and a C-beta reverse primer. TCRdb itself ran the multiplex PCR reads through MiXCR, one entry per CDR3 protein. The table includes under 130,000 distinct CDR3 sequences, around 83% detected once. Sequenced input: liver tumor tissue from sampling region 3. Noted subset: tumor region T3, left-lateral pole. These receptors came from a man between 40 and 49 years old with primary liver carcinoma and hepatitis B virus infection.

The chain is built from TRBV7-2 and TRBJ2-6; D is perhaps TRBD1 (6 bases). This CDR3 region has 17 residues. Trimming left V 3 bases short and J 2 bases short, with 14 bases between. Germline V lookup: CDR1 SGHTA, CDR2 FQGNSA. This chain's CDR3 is CASSFDWGRAGANVLTF. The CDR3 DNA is TGTGCCAGCAGCTTCGACTGGGGGCGCGCTGGGGCCAACGTCCTGACTTTC.

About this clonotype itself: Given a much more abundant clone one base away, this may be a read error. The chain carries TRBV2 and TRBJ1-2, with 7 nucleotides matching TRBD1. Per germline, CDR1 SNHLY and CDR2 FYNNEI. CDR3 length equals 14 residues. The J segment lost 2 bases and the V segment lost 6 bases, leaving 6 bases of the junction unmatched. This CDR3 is CASSAPGGNYGYTF. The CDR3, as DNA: TGTGCCAGCAGCGCCCCAGGGGGAAACTATGGCTACACCTTC. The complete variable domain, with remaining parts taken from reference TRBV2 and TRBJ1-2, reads EPEVTQTPSHQVTQMGQEVILRCVPISNHLYFYWYRQILGQKVEFLVSFYNNEISEKSEIFDDQFSVERPDGSNFTLKIRSTKLEDSAMYFCASSAPGGNYGYTFGSGTRLTVV.

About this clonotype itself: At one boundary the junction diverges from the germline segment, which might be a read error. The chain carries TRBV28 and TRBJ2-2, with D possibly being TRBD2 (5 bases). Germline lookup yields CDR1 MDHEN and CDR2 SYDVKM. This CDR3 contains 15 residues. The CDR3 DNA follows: TGTGCCAGCAGCCCCGCCTGGACGGACGTTGGGGAGCTGGTTTTT. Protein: CASSPAWTDVGELVF.

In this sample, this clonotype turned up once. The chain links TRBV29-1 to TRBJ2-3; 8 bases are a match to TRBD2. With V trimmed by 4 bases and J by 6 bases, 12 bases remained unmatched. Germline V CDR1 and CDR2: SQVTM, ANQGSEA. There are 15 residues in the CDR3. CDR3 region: CSVVGGLAGGDTQYF. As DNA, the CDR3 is TGCAGCGTTGTTGGAGGACTAGCAGGAGGGGATACGCAGTATTTT.

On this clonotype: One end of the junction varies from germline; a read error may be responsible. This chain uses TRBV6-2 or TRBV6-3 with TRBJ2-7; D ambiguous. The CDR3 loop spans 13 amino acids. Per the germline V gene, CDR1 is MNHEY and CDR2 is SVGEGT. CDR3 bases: TGTGCCAGCACTTACTCCGCAGGATACGAGCAATACTTC. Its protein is CASTYSAGYEQYF.

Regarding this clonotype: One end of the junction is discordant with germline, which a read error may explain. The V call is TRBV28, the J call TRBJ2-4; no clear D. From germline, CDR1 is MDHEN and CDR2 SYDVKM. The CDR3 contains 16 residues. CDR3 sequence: CASSTYRAKVKNIHYF. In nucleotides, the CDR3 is TGTGCCAGCAGTACATACCGGGCCAAGGTCAAAAACATTCACTATTTC.

The CDR3 nucleotides read TGTGCCAGCTCACCGAAACAGGGGGTAACAGATACGCAGTATTTT. It encodes CASSPKQGVTDTQYF. The chain carries TRBV18 and TRBJ2-3, with 8 bases that match TRBD1. The V segment lost 3 bases and the J segment 3 bases; nucleotides outside the gene matches: 5. Germline CDR1 is KGHSH and CDR2 is LQKENI. The CDR3 has 15 residues.

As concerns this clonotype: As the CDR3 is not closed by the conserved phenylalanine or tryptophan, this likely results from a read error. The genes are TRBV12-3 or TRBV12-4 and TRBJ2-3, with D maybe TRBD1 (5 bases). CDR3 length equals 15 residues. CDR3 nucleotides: TGTGCCAGCAGCTCCGACCAGATGGACACAGATATGCAGTATTCT. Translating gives CASSSDQMDTDMQYS.

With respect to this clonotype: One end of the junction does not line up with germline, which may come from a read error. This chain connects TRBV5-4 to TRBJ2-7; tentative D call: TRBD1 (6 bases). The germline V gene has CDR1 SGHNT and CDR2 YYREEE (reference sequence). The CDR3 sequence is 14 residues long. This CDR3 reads CASSSRDIPYEQYF. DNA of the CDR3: TGTGCCAGTAGCTCAAGGGACATCCCCTACGAGCAGTACTTC.

The CDR3 DNA reads as TGTGCCAGCAGCCAAGACGGTAGCGGAGAGTCCTACAATGAGCAGTTCTTC. Protein: CASSQDGSGESYNEQFF. V gene TRBV4-2 combines with J gene TRBJ2-1; weak D call: TRBD2 (6 bases). This CDR3 is 17 amino acids long. From germline, CDR1 is LGHNA and CDR2 YNFKEQ. V was pared by 0 bases and J by 1 base, with 13 bases between.

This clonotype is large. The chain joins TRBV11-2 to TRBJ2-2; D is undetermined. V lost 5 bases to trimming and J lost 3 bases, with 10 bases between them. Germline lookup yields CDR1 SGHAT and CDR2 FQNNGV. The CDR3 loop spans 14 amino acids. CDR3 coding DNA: TGTGCCAGCAGCACAGACTCGGACACCGGGGAGCTGTTTTTT. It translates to CASSTDSDTGELFF. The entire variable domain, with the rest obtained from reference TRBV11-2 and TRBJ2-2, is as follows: EAGVAQSPRYKIIEKRQSVAFWCNPISGHATLYWYQQILGQGPKLLIQFQNNGVVDDSQLPKDRFSAERLKGVDSTLKIQPAKLEDSAVYLCASSTDSDTGELFFGEGSRLTVL.

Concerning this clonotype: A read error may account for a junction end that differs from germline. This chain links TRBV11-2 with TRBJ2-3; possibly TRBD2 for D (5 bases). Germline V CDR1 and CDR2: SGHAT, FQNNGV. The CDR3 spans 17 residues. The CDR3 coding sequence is TGTGCCAGCAACATCCGGAGGCTAAAGGAGAGCACAGATACACAGTATTTT. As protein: CASNIRRLKESTDTQYF.

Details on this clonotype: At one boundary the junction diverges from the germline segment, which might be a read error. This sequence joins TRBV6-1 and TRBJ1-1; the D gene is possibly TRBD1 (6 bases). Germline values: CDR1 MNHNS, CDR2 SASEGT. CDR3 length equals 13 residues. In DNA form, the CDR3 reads TGTGCCAGTAGTGAAGTCAGGGACACTGAAGATTTCTTT. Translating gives CASSEVRDTEDFF.

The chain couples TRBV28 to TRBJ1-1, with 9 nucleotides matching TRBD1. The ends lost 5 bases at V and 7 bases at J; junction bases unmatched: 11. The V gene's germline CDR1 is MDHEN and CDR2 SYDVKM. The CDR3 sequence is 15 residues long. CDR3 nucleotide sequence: TGTGCCAGCAGTCGACTTGGGGGACAGGGTCTTGAAGCTTTCTTT. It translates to CASSRLGGQGLEAFF.

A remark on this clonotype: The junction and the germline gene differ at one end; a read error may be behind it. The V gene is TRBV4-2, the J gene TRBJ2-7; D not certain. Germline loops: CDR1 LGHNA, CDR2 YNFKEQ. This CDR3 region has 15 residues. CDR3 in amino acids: CAGSQGTGSQYVQYF. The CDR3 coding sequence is TGTGCCGGCAGCCAAGGCACCGGATCTCAGTACGTGCAGTACTTC.

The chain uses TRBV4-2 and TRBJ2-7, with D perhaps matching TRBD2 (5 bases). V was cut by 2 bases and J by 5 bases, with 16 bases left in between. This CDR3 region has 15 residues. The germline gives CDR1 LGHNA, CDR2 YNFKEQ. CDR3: CASSQTPDLEHEQYF. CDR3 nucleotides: TGTGCCAGCAGCCAAACCCCGGACTTAGAACACGAGCAGTACTTC.

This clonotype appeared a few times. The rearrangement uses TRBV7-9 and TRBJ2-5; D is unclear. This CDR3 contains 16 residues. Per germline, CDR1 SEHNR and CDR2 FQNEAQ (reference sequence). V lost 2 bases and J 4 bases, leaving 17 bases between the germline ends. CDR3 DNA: TGTGCCAGCAGCTTAATTGCGCAGGAATTGAGAGAGACCCAGTACTTC. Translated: CASSLIAQELRETQYF.

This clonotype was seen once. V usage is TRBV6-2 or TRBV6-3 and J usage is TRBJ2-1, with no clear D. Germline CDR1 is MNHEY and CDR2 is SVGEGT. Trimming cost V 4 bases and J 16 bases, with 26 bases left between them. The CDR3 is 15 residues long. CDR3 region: CASSCEIVGYNENFF. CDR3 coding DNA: TGTGCCAGCAGTTGTGAGATCGTTGGCTACAATGAGAACTTCTTC.

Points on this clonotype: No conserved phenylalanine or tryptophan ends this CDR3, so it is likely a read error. As DNA, the CDR3 is TGTGCCAGCAGCTTAGATCTGGTGGTGGCTCAGTCCCAGCATTAT. Translation: CASSLDLVVAQSQHY. The chain couples TRBV11-3 to TRBJ1-5, with D uncertain. CDR1 is SGHNT, CDR2 YENEEA, per germline. The CDR3 consists of 15 residues.